This T cell receptor (beta chain) was sequenced during a study of shared T cell receptors in the human thymus. This CDR3 has 18 amino acids. V dropped 3 bases and J dropped 0 bases, with 15 bases sitting between them. From germline, CDR1 is LNHDA and CDR2 SQIVND (reference sequence). Some clones are missing from TCRdb's copy, which holds only in-frame ones; the method was immunoSEQ multiplex PCR. The sample shows almost 550,000 clones, about 84% of them seen only once. Only a few counts were recorded for this clone. These data also formed part of another study, on human thymus T cells. Per that paper: From resections taken during corrective heart surgery, the thymus tissue was obtained.

The specimen was thymocytes. The rearrangement links TRBV19 to TRBJ2-6; no definite D call. The receptor was isolated from a boy younger than two with a congenital heart defect. In DNA, the CDR3 is TGTGCCAGTAGTATTCGTAAGCCAAAAATCTCTGGGGCCAACGTCCTGACTTTC. Its translation: CASSIRKPKISGANVLTF.